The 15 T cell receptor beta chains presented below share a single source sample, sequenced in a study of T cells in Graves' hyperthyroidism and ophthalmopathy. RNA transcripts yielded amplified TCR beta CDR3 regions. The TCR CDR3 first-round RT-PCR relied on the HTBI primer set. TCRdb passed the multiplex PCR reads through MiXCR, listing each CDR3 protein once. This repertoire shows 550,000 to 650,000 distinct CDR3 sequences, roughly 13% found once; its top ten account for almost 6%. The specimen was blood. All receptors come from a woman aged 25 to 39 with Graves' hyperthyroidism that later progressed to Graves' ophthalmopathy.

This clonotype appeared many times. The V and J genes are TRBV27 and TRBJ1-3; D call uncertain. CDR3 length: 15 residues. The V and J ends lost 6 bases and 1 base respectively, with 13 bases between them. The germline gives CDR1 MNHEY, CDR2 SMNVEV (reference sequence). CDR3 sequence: CASSLGRTSGNTIYF. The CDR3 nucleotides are TGTGCCAGCAGCTTGGGGAGGACTTCTGGAAACACCATATATTTT.

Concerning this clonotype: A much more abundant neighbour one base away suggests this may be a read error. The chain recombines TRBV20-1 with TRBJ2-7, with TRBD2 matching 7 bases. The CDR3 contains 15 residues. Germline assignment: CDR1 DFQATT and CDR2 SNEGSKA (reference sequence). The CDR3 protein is CSARDRQGGIYEQHF. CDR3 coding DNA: TGCAGTGCTAGAGATAGGCAGGGAGGGATATACGAGCAGCACTTC.

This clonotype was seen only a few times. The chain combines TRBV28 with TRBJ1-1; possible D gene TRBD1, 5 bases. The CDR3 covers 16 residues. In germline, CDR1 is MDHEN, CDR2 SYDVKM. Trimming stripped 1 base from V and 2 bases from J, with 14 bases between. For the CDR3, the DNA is TGTGCCAGCAGTTTATCTCCAGACAGATATAACACTGAAGCTTTCTTT. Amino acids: CASSLSPDRYNTEAFF.

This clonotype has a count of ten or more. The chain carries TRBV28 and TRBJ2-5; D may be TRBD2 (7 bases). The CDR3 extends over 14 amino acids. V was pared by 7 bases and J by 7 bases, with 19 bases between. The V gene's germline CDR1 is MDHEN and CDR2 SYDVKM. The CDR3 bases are TGTGCCAGCAACCCCCGTGGAGGGGGGGGGACCCAGTACTTC. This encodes CASNPRGGGGTQYF.

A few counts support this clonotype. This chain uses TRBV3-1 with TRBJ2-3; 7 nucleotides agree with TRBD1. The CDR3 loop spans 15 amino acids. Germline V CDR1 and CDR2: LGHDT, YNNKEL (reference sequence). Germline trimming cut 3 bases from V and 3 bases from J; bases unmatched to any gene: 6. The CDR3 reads CASSQRGPGTDTQYF. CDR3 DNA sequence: TGTGCCAGCAGCCAGAGGGGGCCTGGGACAGATACGCAGTATTTT.

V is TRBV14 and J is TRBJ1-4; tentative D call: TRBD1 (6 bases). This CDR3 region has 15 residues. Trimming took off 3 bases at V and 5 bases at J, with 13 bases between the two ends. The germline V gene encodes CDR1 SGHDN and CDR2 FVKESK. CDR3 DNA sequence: TGTGCCAGCAGCCATCCAGGGGATTACAATGAAAAACTGTTTTTT. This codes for CASSHPGDYNEKLFF. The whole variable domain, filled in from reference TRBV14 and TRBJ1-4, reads EAGVTQFPSHSVIEKGQTVTLRCDPISGHDNLYWYRRVMGKEIKFLLHFVKESKQDESGMPNNRFLAERTGGTYSTLKVQPAELEDSGVYFCASSHPGDYNEKLFFGSGTQLSVL.

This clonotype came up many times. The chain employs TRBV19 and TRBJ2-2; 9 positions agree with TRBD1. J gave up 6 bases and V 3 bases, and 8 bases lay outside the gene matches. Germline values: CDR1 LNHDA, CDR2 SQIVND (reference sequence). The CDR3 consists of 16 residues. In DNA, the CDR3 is TGTGCCAGTAGTATGGGGACAGGGATGGTGGCCGGGGAGCTGTTTTTT. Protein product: CASSMGTGMVAGELFF.

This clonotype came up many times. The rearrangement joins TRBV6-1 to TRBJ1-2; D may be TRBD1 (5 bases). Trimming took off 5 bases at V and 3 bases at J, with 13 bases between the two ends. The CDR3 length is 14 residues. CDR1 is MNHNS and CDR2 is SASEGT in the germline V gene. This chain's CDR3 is CASSKQVTDYGYTF. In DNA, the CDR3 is TGTGCCAGCAGTAAACAGGTTACTGACTATGGCTACACCTTC.

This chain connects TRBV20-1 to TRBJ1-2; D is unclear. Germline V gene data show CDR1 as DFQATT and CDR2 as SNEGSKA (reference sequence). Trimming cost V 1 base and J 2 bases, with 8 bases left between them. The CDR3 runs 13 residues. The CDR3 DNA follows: TGCAGTGCTAGAGGTGCAGTAAACTATGGCTACACCTTC. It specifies CSARGAVNYGYTF.

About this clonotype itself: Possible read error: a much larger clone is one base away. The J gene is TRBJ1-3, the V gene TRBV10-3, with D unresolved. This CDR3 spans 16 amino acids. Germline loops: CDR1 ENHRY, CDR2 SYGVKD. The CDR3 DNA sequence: TGTGCCATCAAGACCGAAGGGCAGCGGGCTGGAAGCACCATATATTTT. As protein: CAIKTEGQRAGSTIYF.

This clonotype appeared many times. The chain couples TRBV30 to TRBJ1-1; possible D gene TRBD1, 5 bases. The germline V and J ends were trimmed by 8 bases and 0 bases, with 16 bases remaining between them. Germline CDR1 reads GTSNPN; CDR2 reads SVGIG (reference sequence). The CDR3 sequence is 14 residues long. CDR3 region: CAAKGEGMNTEAFF. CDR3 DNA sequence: TGTGCCGCCAAGGGTGAGGGGATGAACACTGAAGCTTTCTTT.

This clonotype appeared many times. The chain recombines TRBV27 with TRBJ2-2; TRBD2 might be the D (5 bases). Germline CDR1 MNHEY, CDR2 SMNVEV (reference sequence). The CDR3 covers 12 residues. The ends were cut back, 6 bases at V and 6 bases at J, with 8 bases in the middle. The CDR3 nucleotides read TGTGCCAGCAGCTTGAGGGCCGGGGAGCTGTTTTTT. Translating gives CASSLRAGELFF.

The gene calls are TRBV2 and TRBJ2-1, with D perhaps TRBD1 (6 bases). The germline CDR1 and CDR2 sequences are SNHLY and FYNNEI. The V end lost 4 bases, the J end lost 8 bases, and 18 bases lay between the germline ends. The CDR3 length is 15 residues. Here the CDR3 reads CASSVVQGGGDEQFF. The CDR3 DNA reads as TGTGCCAGCAGTGTTGTACAGGGTGGGGGCGATGAGCAGTTCTTC.

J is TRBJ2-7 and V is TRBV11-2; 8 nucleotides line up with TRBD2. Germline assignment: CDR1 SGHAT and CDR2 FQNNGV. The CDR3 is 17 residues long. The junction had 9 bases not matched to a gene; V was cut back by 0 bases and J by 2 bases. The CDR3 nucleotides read TGTGCCAGCAGCTTAGATCTCGGTAGCGGGATCCCCTACGAGCAGTACTTC. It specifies CASSLDLGSGIPYEQYF.

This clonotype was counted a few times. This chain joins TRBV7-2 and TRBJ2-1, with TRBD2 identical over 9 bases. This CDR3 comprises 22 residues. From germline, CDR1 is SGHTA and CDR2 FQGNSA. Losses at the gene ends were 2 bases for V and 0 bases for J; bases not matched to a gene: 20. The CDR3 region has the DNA TGTGCCAGCAGCTTAACCACAGGGTTAGCCACTTTGACTAGCGGCTCCTACAATGAGCAGTTCTTC. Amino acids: CASSLTTGLATLTSGSYNEQFF. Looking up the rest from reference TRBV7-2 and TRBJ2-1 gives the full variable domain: GAGVSQSPSNKVTEKGKDVELRCDPISGHTALYWYRQSLGQGLEFLIYFQGNSAPDKSGLPSDRFSAERTGGSVSTLTIQRTQQEDSAVYLCASSLTTGLATLTSGSYNEQFFGPGTRLTVL.